These 31 T cell receptor beta chains were all obtained from the same sample, sequenced in a study of blood T cell repertoires in COVID-19. Here immunoSEQ multiplex PCR was the method, and the copy in TCRdb shows in-frame clones only, minus some. The sample contains 300,000 or so clones, approximately 90% of which appear only once. Sequenced: PBMCs or T cells enriched from blood (not recorded which). The receptors here all came from a woman between 25 and 40 years old who had recovered from COVID-19.

V and J are TRBV7-9 and TRBJ2-7; TRBD2 matches 8 bases. CDR3 size: 16 residues. J lost 4 bases, V lost 0 bases, and 8 bases had no gene match. Germline V gives CDR1 SEHNR, CDR2 FQNEAQ (reference sequence). The CDR3 sequence is CASSLAEGSGTYEQYF. CDR3 in DNA: TGTGCCAGCAGCTTAGCAGAGGGTAGCGGGACGTACGAGCAGTACTTC.

V is TRBV3-1 (or the pseudogene TRBV3-2) and J is TRBJ1-3; D remains ambiguous. The germline CDR1 and CDR2 sequences are LGHDT and YNNKEL (reference sequence). V shed 3 bases and J shed 4 bases, with 10 bases lying between them. The CDR3 extends over 14 amino acids. The CDR3: CASSHFQMGNTIYF. DNA of the CDR3: TGTGCCAGCAGCCATTTCCAGATGGGAAACACCATATATTTT.

The chain couples TRBV6-5 to TRBJ1-6; tentative D call: TRBD1 (6 bases). CDR3 length: 13 residues. V lost 6 bases to trimming and J lost 8 bases, with 11 bases between them. The germline V gene has CDR1 MNHEY and CDR2 SVGAGI. CDR3 DNA: TGTGCCAGCAGCAACCACAGGGATTCACCCCTCCACTTT. It codes for CASSNHRDSPLHF.

V usage is TRBV10-3 and J usage is TRBJ1-5, with D unclear. The CDR3 sequence is 12 residues long. V lost 6 bases, J lost 4 bases, and 7 bases lay in between. The V gene's germline CDR1 is ENHRY and CDR2 SYGVKD. The CDR3 DNA reads as TGTGCCATCAGCGGGGATAATCAGCCCCAGCATTTT. Protein product: CAISGDNQPQHF.

This clone was counted only a few times. V is TRBV9 and J is TRBJ2-1; 10 positions match TRBD2. The CDR3 is 17 amino acids. The trim removed 4 bases at V and 7 bases at J, leaving 14 bases unmatched. Germline CDR1 reads SGDLS; CDR2 reads YYNGEE. The CDR3 bases are TGTGCCAGCAGCCAATTTCCCGGGACTAGCGTTACGAATGAGCAGTTCTTC. It is translated as CASSQFPGTSVTNEQFF. Filled out from reference TRBV9 and TRBJ2-1, the complete variable domain reads DSGVTQTPKHLITATGQRVTLRCSPRSGDLSVYWYQQSLDQGLQFLIQYYNGEERAKGNILERFSAQQFPDLHSELNLSSLELGDSALYFCASSQFPGTSVTNEQFFGPGTRLTVL.

The chain carries TRBV19 and TRBJ1-4; a weak D match, TRBD1 (5 bases). The germline CDR1 and CDR2 sequences are LNHDA and SQIVND (reference sequence). The CDR3 covers 14 residues. Trimming took 3 bases from V and 7 from J, leaving 12 bases between them. The CDR3 nucleotides read TGTGCCAGTAGTATTGCCCAGGGAGGTGAAAAACTGTTTTTT. It specifies CASSIAQGGEKLFF.

V is TRBV11-3 and J is TRBJ2-3, with a possible D match to TRBD2 (5 bases). The CDR3 is 17 amino acids. Trimming stripped 1 base from V and 0 bases from J, with 14 bases between. The germline V gene encodes CDR1 SGHNT and CDR2 YENEEA. The CDR3 region has the DNA TGTGCCAGCAGCTTAGGCCCTAGCAGGTCTAGCACAGATACGCAGTATTTT. It encodes CASSLGPSRSSTDTQYF.

This rearrangement joins TRBV19 to TRBJ2-3; D is uncertain. CDR3 length: 14 amino acids. Trimming took off 5 bases at V and 2 bases at J, with 11 bases between the two ends. Germline V gives CDR1 LNHDA, CDR2 SQIVND (reference sequence). The CDR3 sequence: CASSVSQATDTQYF. CDR3 sequence (DNA): TGTGCCAGTAGTGTCTCCCAGGCCACAGATACGCAGTATTTT.

This clone was found once. The J gene is TRBJ2-5, the V gene TRBV2, with TRBD2 identical over 11 bases. The CDR3 length is 15 residues. Germline lookup yields CDR1 SNHLY and CDR2 FYNNEI. The V gene end was trimmed by 2 bases and the J gene end by 4 bases; junction bases not matched to a gene: 3. The CDR3 coding sequence is TGTGCCAGCAGTGAATTCCTAGCGGGAGGAGAGACCCAGTACTTC. Its translation: CASSEFLAGGETQYF.

The chain links TRBV5-1 to TRBJ2-7, with a tentative D call TRBD1 (5 bases). The V end was cut by 4 bases, the J end by 5 bases, with 10 bases between. From germline, CDR1 is SGHRS and CDR2 YFSETQ. The CDR3 loop spans 12 amino acids. The CDR3 spells CASSLQGDEQYF. CDR3 in DNA: TGCGCCAGCAGCCTCCAGGGCGACGAGCAGTACTTC.

The chain carries TRBV7-2 and TRBJ2-3; D is undetermined. The length of the CDR3 is 15 residues. Germline V CDR1 and CDR2: SGHTA, FQGNSA. Trimming shortened V by 8 bases and J by 0 bases, and 15 bases separated the two germline ends. CDR3 residues: CASLIAGVSTDTQYF. In DNA, the CDR3 is TGTGCCAGCCTCATTGCAGGCGTTAGCACAGATACGCAGTATTTT.

This clone showed up just once. Distinct nucleotide sequences in the sample also encode this CDR3. This rearrangement joins TRBV7-2 to TRBJ2-1; 14 nucleotides line up with TRBD2. J gave up 9 bases and V 5 bases, and 6 bases lay outside the gene matches. The germline gives CDR1 SGHTA, CDR2 FQGNSA. The CDR3 sequence is 15 residues long. The CDR3 region has the DNA TGTGCCAGCAGCCCCGGACTAGCGGGAGGCGGTGAGCAGTTCTTC. Residues: CASSPGLAGGGEQFF.

V usage is TRBV4-3 and J usage is TRBJ1-5; tentative D call: TRBD1 (5 bases). The CDR3 spans 18 residues. V lost 4 bases and J lost 2, with 21 bases in between. Germline CDR1 reads LGHNA; CDR2 reads YSLEER. The CDR3 region has the DNA TGCGCCAGCAGCCGGGTAAGGGGAGGGTATATTGGCAATCAGCCCCAGCATTTT. This encodes CASSRVRGGYIGNQPQHF.

The sample holds one count of this clone. The V call is TRBV28, the J call TRBJ2-7; 7 positions match TRBD2. Trimming removed 5 bases from V and 13 bases from J; junction bases left unmatched: 8. The germline CDR1 and CDR2 sequences are MDHEN and SYDVKM. The CDR3 has 11 amino acids. The CDR3 sequence: CASSRSAGEYF. For the CDR3, the DNA is TGTGCCAGCAGTCGATCGGCGGGAGAATACTTC.

This clone has more than one count but fewer than ten. The V and J genes are TRBV29-1 and TRBJ2-3; a possible D gene is TRBD1 (6 bases). This CDR3 spans 13 amino acids. CDR1 and CDR2 from the germline V gene are SQVTM and ANQGSEA. V lost 2 bases and J 4 bases, leaving 10 bases between the germline ends. The CDR3 reads CSVETQGSDTQYF. CDR3 coding DNA: TGCAGCGTTGAAACCCAGGGGTCAGATACGCAGTATTTT.

The chain recombines TRBV5-4 with TRBJ2-3; possibly TRBD2 for D (6 bases). Trimming took off 4 bases at V and 0 bases at J, with 15 bases between the two ends. This CDR3 spans 16 amino acids. The germline gives CDR1 SGHNT, CDR2 YYREEE (reference sequence). CDR3 nucleotide sequence: TGTGCCAGCAGCCTCCGACTAGAACCTAGCACAGATACGCAGTATTTT. Protein sequence: CASSLRLEPSTDTQYF. The entire variable domain, with the rest obtained from reference TRBV5-4 and TRBJ2-3, is as follows: ETGVTQSPTHLIKTRGQQVTLRCSSQSGHNTVSWYQQALGQGPQFIFQYYREEENGRGNFPPRFSGLQFPNYSSELNVNALELDDSALYLCASSLRLEPSTDTQYFGPGTRLTVL.

This chain links TRBV28 with TRBJ1-2, with TRBD1 matching over 8 bases. The CDR3 sequence is 13 residues long. Trimming removed 2 bases from V and 8 bases from J; junction bases left unmatched: 4. Germline V gene data show CDR1 as MDHEN and CDR2 as SYDVKM. The DNA for the CDR3 is TGTGCCAGCAGTTTACCCAGGGGGCAAGGCTACACCTTC. It yields the protein CASSLPRGQGYTF.

This sequence joins TRBV5-6 and TRBJ2-3; 11 bases align to TRBD2. Per the germline V gene, CDR1 is SGHDT and CDR2 is YYEEEE. Unmatched junction bases numbered 5, after V lost 7 bases and J lost 1 base. This CDR3 region has 15 residues. The CDR3 loop reads CASHLAGGGTDTQYF. The CDR3 DNA is TGTGCCAGCCACCTAGCGGGAGGCGGCACAGATACGCAGTATTTT.

V gene TRBV28 combines with J gene TRBJ2-1, with 10 nucleotides matching TRBD2. The V segment lost 4 bases and the J segment 0 bases; nucleotides outside the gene matches: 9. From germline, CDR1 is MDHEN and CDR2 SYDVKM. The CDR3 has 18 residues. CDR3 sequence: CASSSIDSGRSSYNEQFF. CDR3 nucleotides: TGTGCCAGCAGTTCAATAGATAGCGGGAGGAGCTCCTACAATGAGCAGTTCTTC.

The V and J genes are TRBV5-4 and TRBJ2-3, with D possibly TRBD2 on 5 matching bases. V lost 2 bases, J lost 0 bases, and 10 bases lay in between. The length of the CDR3 is 15 residues. Germline V gives CDR1 SGHNT, CDR2 YYREEE (reference sequence). CDR3 nucleotides: TGTGCCAGCAGCTTAGGAGACTACAGCACAGATACGCAGTATTTT. It yields the protein CASSLGDYSTDTQYF.

The rearrangement joins TRBV28 to TRBJ2-1; 8 bases align to TRBD2. V dropped 6 bases and J dropped 7; count of bases not matched to a gene: 8. Germline lookup yields CDR1 MDHEN and CDR2 SYDVKM. This CDR3 is 14 amino acids long. Here the CDR3 DNA reads TGTGCCAGCAGACTCGGGGTAGCGGGGAATGAGCAGTTCTTC. It yields the protein CASRLGVAGNEQFF. The full variable domain, its missing parts supplied by reference TRBV28 and TRBJ2-1, is DVKVTQSSRYLVKRTGEKVFLECVQDMDHENMFWYRQDPGLGLRLIYFSYDVKMKEKGDIPEGYSVSREKKERFSLILESASTNQTSMYLCASRLGVAGNEQFFGPGTRLTVL.

The chain employs TRBV2 and TRBJ2-7, with 11 bases aligning to TRBD2. Germline CDR1 and CDR2: SNHLY and FYNNEI. With V trimmed by 6 bases and J by 1 base, 5 bases remained unmatched. The CDR3 contains 15 residues. The CDR3 sequence: CASSGLAGPSYEQYF. The CDR3, as DNA: TGTGCCAGCAGCGGACTAGCGGGCCCTTCCTACGAGCAGTACTTC.

J is TRBJ2-7 and V is TRBV6-2 or TRBV6-3, with TRBD1 matching 9 bases. From germline, CDR1 is MNHEY and CDR2 SVGEGT. The CDR3 is made up of 15 amino acids. J was trimmed by 5 bases and V by 5 bases; bases with no gene match: 10. CDR3 amino acids: CASSRPGQGHHEQYF. The CDR3 DNA sequence: TGTGCCAGCAGTCGACCGGGACAGGGTCACCACGAGCAGTACTTC.

The genes are TRBV7-2 and TRBJ2-3; 11 bases are shared with TRBD2. This CDR3 comprises 16 residues. The V gene end was trimmed by 4 bases and the J gene end by 6 bases; junction bases not matched to a gene: 9. The V gene's germline CDR1 is SGHTA and CDR2 FQGNSA. CDR3 nucleotide sequence: TGTGCCAGCAGCTCCTTGCCTAGCGGGAGGTCGGATACGCAGTATTTT. Its translation: CASSSLPSGRSDTQYF.

In DNA form, the CDR3 reads TGTGCCAGCAGGCCTCGGGTAGAATCTTACGAGCAGTACTTC. It is translated as CASRPRVESYEQYF. The chain combines TRBV6-5 with TRBJ2-7, with D unresolved. Trimming took off 6 bases at V and 4 bases at J, with 16 bases between the two ends. The CDR3 loop spans 14 amino acids. CDR1 MNHEY and CDR2 SVGAGI come from the germline V gene.

The chain uses TRBV14 and TRBJ1-3; D unclear. CDR3 size: 12 residues. Germline V CDR1 and CDR2: SGHDN, FVKESK. Trimming left V 4 bases short and J 4 bases short, with 5 bases between. The CDR3, as DNA: TGTGCCAGCAGCCCGAGAGGAAACACCATATATTTT. This encodes CASSPRGNTIYF. Looking up the rest from reference TRBV14 and TRBJ1-3 gives the full variable domain: EAGVTQFPSHSVIEKGQTVTLRCDPISGHDNLYWYRRVMGKEIKFLLHFVKESKQDESGMPNNRFLAERTGGTYSTLKVQPAELEDSGVYFCASSPRGNTIYFGEGSWLTVV.

The CDR3 bases are TGTGCCAGCAGCCCCCAGGGGCTAGAGTACAGCACAGATACGCAGTATTTT. This translates into CASSPQGLEYSTDTQYF. This sequence joins TRBV11-2 and TRBJ2-3, with D perhaps TRBD1 (6 bases). From germline, CDR1 is SGHAT and CDR2 FQNNGV. This CDR3 contains 17 residues. V was shortened by 5 bases and J by 0 bases, with 18 bases between the two germline ends.

The table lists this clone with a count of one. The CDR3: CASSLGVTGGNTEAFF. The DNA of the CDR3 is TGTGCCAGCAGCTTAGGGGTGACAGGAGGAAACACTGAAGCTTTCTTT. The rearrangement uses TRBV7-2 and TRBJ1-1; TRBD1 is a possible D gene (6 bases). Trimming left V 1 base short and J 2 bases short, with 14 bases between. The CDR3 sequence is 16 residues long. The V gene's germline CDR1 is SGHTA and CDR2 FQGNSA. Using reference TRBV7-2 and TRBJ1-1 for the parts outside the CDR3, the full variable domain is GAGVSQSPSNKVTEKGKDVELRCDPISGHTALYWYRQSLGQGLEFLIYFQGNSAPDKSGLPSDRFSAERTGGSVSTLTIQRTQQEDSAVYLCASSLGVTGGNTEAFFGQGTRLTVV.

The chain recombines TRBV4-1 with TRBJ1-5; no reliable D call. Germline CDR1 reads MGHRA; CDR2 reads YSYEKL. The CDR3 loop spans 14 amino acids. With 3 bases removed from V and 5 bases from J, the gap between germline ends came to 11 bases. CDR3 in amino acids: CASSHSGGDQPQHF. DNA for the CDR3: TGCGCCAGCAGCCACAGTGGAGGTGATCAGCCCCAGCATTTT.

The chain joins TRBV15 to TRBJ1-2, with 8 bases lining up with TRBD1. The CDR3 extends over 15 amino acids. Germline V gives CDR1 LNHNV, CDR2 YYDKDF (reference sequence). V lost 3 bases and J lost 7; bases outside the gene matches: 10. Here the CDR3 DNA reads TGTGCCACCAGCAGTTACCGGACAGGGCCAATTGGCTACACCTTC. It codes for CATSSYRTGPIGYTF.

This clone was seen only a few times. The rearrangement uses TRBV5-5 and TRBJ1-2; TRBD1 matches at 7 bases. The J segment lost 4 bases and the V segment lost 3 bases, leaving 12 bases of the junction unmatched. The CDR3 sequence is 16 residues long. CDR1 is SGHKS and CDR2 is YYEKEE in the germline V gene (reference sequence). The CDR3 is CASSSDRVGVSYGYTF. The CDR3 region has the DNA TGTGCCAGCAGCTCCGACAGGGTCGGGGTGAGCTATGGCTACACCTTC.